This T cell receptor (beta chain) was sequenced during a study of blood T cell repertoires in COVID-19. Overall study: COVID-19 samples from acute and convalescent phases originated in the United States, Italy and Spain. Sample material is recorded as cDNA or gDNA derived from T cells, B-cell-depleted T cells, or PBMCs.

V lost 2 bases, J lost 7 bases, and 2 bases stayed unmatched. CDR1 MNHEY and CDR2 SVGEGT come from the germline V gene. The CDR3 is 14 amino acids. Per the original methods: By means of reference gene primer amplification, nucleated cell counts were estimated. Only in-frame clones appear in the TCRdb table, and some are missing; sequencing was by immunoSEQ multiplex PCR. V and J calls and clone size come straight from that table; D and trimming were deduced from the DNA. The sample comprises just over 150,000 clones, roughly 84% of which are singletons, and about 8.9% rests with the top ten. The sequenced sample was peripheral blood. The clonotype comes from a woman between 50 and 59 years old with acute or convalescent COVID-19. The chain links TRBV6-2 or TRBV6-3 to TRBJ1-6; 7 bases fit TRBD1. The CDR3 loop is CASSYGTENSPLHF. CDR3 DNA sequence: TGTGCCAGCAGTTACGGGACAGAGAATTCACCCCTCCACTTT.